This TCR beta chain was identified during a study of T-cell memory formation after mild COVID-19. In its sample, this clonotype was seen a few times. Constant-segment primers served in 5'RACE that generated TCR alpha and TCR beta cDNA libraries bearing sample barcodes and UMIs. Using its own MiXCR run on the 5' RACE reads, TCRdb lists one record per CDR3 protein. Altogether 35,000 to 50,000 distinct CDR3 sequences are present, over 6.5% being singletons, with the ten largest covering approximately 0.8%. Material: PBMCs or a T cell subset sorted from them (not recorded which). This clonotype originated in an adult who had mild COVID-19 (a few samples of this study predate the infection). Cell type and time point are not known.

The CDR3 DNA reads TGTGCCAGCAGTTTAAACGGAGGCACTGAAGCTTTCTTT. Translated: CASSLNGGTEAFF. This sequence joins TRBV12-3 or TRBV12-4 and TRBJ1-1; D not certain. This CDR3 contains 13 residues. Between the trimmed V and J ends, which lost 2 bases and 4 bases, there was a span of 8 bases.